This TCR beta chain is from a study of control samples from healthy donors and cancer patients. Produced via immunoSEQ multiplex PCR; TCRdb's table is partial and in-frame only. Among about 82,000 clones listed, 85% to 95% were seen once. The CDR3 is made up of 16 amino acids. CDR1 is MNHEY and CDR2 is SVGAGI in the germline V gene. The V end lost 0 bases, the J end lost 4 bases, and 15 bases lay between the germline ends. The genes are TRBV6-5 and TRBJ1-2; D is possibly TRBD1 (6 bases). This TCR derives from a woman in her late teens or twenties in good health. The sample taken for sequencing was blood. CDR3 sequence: CASSYSGGAEPYGYTF. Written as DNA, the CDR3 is TGTGCCAGCAGTTACTCGGGGGGGGCGGAACCCTATGGCTACACCTTC.